These 24 T cell receptor beta chains share one sample of origin, sequenced in a study of T cells in Graves' hyperthyroidism and ophthalmopathy. RNA transcripts served as the template for amplifying TCR beta CDR3 regions. The HTBI primer set drove a first-round RT-PCR of the TCR CDR3. TCRdb recomputed calls from the multiplex PCR reads with MiXCR, one row per CDR3 protein. The sample includes around 300,000 distinct CDR3 sequences, about 15% of them seen just once. Sequences were obtained from blood. These receptor sequences come from a woman in her 30s with Graves' hyperthyroidism.

This clonotype came up many times. The chain employs TRBV27 and TRBJ2-2, with unresolved D. CDR3 length: 14 residues. Germline V lookup: CDR1 MNHEY, CDR2 SMNVEV (reference sequence). Trimming shortened V by 0 bases and J by 3 bases, and 5 bases separated the two germline ends. The CDR3, as DNA: TGTGCCAGCAGTTTATCCTACCACACCGGGGAGCTGTTTTTT. Amino acid sequence: CASSLSYHTGELFF.

The chain joins TRBV3-1 to TRBJ1-2, with TRBD1 matching 8 bases. V gave up 4 bases and J gave up 4 bases; unmatched junction bases: 17. Germline lookup yields CDR1 LGHDT and CDR2 YNNKEL (reference sequence). The CDR3 runs 18 residues. CDR3 in DNA: TGTGCCAGCAGCCCTCAAGGAGGACAGGGATTGCGCGCCTATGGCTACACCTTC. Amino acids: CASSPQGGQGLRAYGYTF.

This clonotype came up many times. This chain links TRBV11-2 with TRBJ2-4; no clear D gene. The CDR3 spans 12 residues. V dropped 3 bases and J dropped 5 bases, with 5 bases sitting between them. Germline V gene sequence: CDR1 SGHAT, CDR2 FQNNGV. CDR3 protein: CASSLEQNIQYF. DNA of the CDR3: TGTGCCAGCAGCTTGGAGCAAAACATTCAGTACTTC.

This clonotype came up many times. J is TRBJ1-3 and V is TRBV7-8; 10 nucleotides match TRBD1. V dropped 2 bases and J dropped 1; count of bases not matched to a gene: 5. The germline gives CDR1 SGHVS, CDR2 FQNEAQ. The CDR3 sequence is 17 residues long. CDR3 bases: TGTGCCAGCAGCTTAATCCGGGACAGGGGTTCTGGAAACACCATATATTTT. It encodes CASSLIRDRGSGNTIYF. Full variable domain (remainder filled in from reference TRBV7-8 and TRBJ1-3): GAGVSQSPRYKVAKRGQDVALRCDPISGHVSLFWYQQALGQGPEFLTYFQNEAQLDKSGLPSDRFFAERPEGSVSTLKIQRTQQEDSAVYLCASSLIRDRGSGNTIYFGEGSWLTVV.

This clonotype was seen a handful of times. The chain recombines TRBV12-3 or TRBV12-4 with TRBJ1-2; D is uncertain. Trimming left V 6 bases short and J 4 bases short, with 9 bases between. CDR3 length: 12 residues. The DNA of the CDR3 is TGTGCCAGCAGCGGCGGCCCCTATGGCTACACCTTC. This gives the protein CASSGGPYGYTF.

In its sample, this clonotype was seen many times. This CDR3 reads CASNRGLSGYTF. The CDR3 DNA reads as TGTGCCAGCAACAGGGGGCTGAGTGGCTACACCTTC. This chain connects TRBV28 to TRBJ1-2, with 9 bases that match TRBD1. The ends lost 7 bases at V and 7 bases at J; junction bases unmatched: 4. Looked up from germline, CDR1 is MDHEN and CDR2 is SYDVKM. The CDR3 length is 12 residues.

This clonotype was seen a few times. The junction does not match germline at one end; this may be a read error. The chain carries TRBV20-1 and TRBJ1-4; 8 bases are a match to TRBD1. Germline CDR1 and CDR2: DFQATT and SNEGSKA (reference sequence). The CDR3 length is 13 residues. The CDR3 DNA follows: TGCAGTACTAGTCAGGGGGCGCATGAAAAACTGTTTTTT. Its translation: CSTSQGAHEKLFF.

This clonotype was counted between two and nine times. The chain recombines TRBV7-3 with TRBJ2-7; 10 bases map to TRBD2. CDR3 length: 20 amino acids. Germline trimming cut 7 bases from V and 3 bases from J; bases unmatched to any gene: 24. Germline lookup yields CDR1 SGHTA and CDR2 FQGTGA. This chain's CDR3 is CASKTIPQPRLAGVGYEQYF. For the CDR3, the DNA is TGTGCCAGCAAAACGATACCCCAACCCCGGCTAGCGGGAGTTGGCTACGAGCAGTACTTC.

V is TRBV7-6 and J is TRBJ2-2; D not certain. Trimming stripped 0 bases from V and 6 bases from J, with 11 bases between. CDR1 is SGHVS, CDR2 FNYEAQ, per germline. There are 15 residues in the CDR3. CDR3 bases: TGTGCCAGCAGCTTAGCTGGTAGCCAGGCCGGGGAGCTGTTTTTT. It specifies CASSLAGSQAGELFF.

The chain combines TRBV14 with TRBJ1-2; D gene unclear. V was shortened by 4 bases and J by 4 bases, with 10 bases between the two germline ends. CDR1 is SGHDN, CDR2 FVKESK, per germline. The CDR3 sequence is 13 residues long. This chain's CDR3 is CASSPIWGYGYTF. The DNA for the CDR3 is TGTGCCAGCAGCCCAATCTGGGGCTATGGCTACACCTTC.

This clonotype showed up many times. The chain has TRBV7-2 and TRBJ2-5, with a weak D call TRBD2 (6 bases). V lost 5 bases and J 3 bases, leaving 13 bases between the germline ends. Germline CDR1 is SGHTA and CDR2 is FQGNSA. The CDR3 spans 14 residues. This chain's CDR3 is CASSPSAGKETQYF. CDR3 sequence (DNA): TGTGCCAGCAGCCCATCGGCGGGGAAAGAGACCCAGTACTTC.

The rearrangement uses TRBV12-3 or TRBV12-4 and TRBJ2-5; 7 bases map to TRBD1. The V and J ends lost 7 bases and 0 bases, in that order; junction bases with no gene match: 14. The CDR3 totals 17 residues. In DNA, the CDR3 is TGTGCCAGCAATAGAACTCCGGGACAGAGAGACCAAGAGACCCAGTACTTC. As protein: CASNRTPGQRDQETQYF.

This clonotype was seen only a few times. One end of the junction fails to match germline, which may point to a read error. V is TRBV28 and J is TRBJ1-3; no reliable D call. The germline V gene encodes CDR1 MDHEN and CDR2 SYDVKM. CDR3 length: 12 amino acids. The CDR3 DNA follows: TGTGCCAGCAGTTTAAAGGGTAGAGCTCCGGATTTT. It codes for CASSLKGRAPDF.

This clonotype was seen only a few times. This rearrangement joins TRBV7-9 to TRBJ1-2; D unclear. Germline CDR1 and CDR2: SEHNR and FQNEAQ (reference sequence). Trimming removed 5 bases at V and 8 bases at J, with 27 bases between. The CDR3 contains 17 residues. CDR3 bases: TGTGCCAGCAGCCGAAGAAACACACCGGGGTCAGGCGAAGGCTACACCTTC. This codes for CASSRRNTPGSGEGYTF. Filled out from reference TRBV7-9 and TRBJ1-2, the complete variable domain reads DTGVSQNPRHKITKRGQNVTFRCDPISEHNRLYWYRQTLGQGPEFLTYFQNEAQLEKSRLLSDRFSAERPKGSFSTLEIQRTEQGDSAMYLCASSRRNTPGSGEGYTFGSGTRLTVV.

This clonotype was seen only a few times. The chain joins TRBV29-1 to TRBJ2-7; the D gene could be TRBD1 or TRBD2 (5 bases each). Per the germline V gene, CDR1 is SQVTM and CDR2 is ANQGSEA. Trimming pared 5 bases from V and 1 base from J, leaving 15 bases between. This CDR3 spans 14 amino acids. DNA of the CDR3: TGCAGCGTTTCCGGGACCCAGAAGTCCTACGAGCAGTACTTC. Encoded protein: CSVSGTQKSYEQYF.

This clonotype was seen many times. This sequence joins TRBV28 and TRBJ2-5, with a possible D match to TRBD1 (6 bases). The CDR3 sequence is 10 residues long. The germline V gene encodes CDR1 MDHEN and CDR2 SYDVKM. V was pared by 9 bases and J by 13 bases, with 15 bases between. The CDR3 loop reads CASIRTAPYF. The CDR3 nucleotides are TGTGCCAGTATAAGGACAGCCCCGTACTTC.

This clonotype has a count of ten or more. The J gene is TRBJ2-7, the V gene TRBV28; 8 nucleotides line up with TRBD1. Germline-derived CDR1 and CDR2 are MDHEN and SYDVKM. J gave up 3 bases and V 5 bases, and 9 bases lay outside the gene matches. This CDR3 spans 15 amino acids. The CDR3 region is CASSTPATGVYEQYF. The CDR3 coding sequence is TGTGCCAGCAGTACGCCGGCGACAGGGGTCTACGAGCAGTACTTC. The full variable domain, in which reference TRBV28 and TRBJ2-7 provide the parts outside the CDR3, is DVKVTQSSRYLVKRTGEKVFLECVQDMDHENMFWYRQDPGLGLRLIYFSYDVKMKEKGDIPEGYSVSREKKERFSLILESASTNQTSMYLCASSTPATGVYEQYFGPGTRLTVT.

This sequence joins TRBV6-1 and TRBJ1-5; weak D call: TRBD1 (6 bases). The CDR3 has 14 residues. V dropped 6 bases and J dropped 7 bases, with 16 bases sitting between them. Germline V lookup: CDR1 MNHNS, CDR2 SASEGT. CDR3 sequence reads: CASSDAGVRQPQHF. The CDR3 nucleotides read TGTGCCAGCAGCGACGCAGGGGTTCGGCAGCCCCAGCATTTT.

This clonotype occurred a few times. The chain combines TRBV19 with TRBJ1-5, with no clear D. Trimming cost V 3 bases and J 5 bases, with 8 bases left between them. This CDR3 spans 13 amino acids. Germline assignment: CDR1 LNHDA and CDR2 SQIVND (reference sequence). In nucleotides, the CDR3 is TGTGCCAGTAGTATCGTCTGGCATCAGCCCCAGCATTTT. As protein: CASSIVWHQPQHF.

The table lists this clonotype with many counts. The chain uses TRBV14 and TRBJ2-1; the D gene is possibly TRBD2 (5 bases). Germline CDR1 reads SGHDN; CDR2 reads FVKESK. V gave up 3 bases and J gave up 5 bases, with 11 bases separating them. This CDR3 is built from 14 residues. The CDR3 bases are TGTGCCAGCAGCCAGACGGGAAGGCACAATGAGCAGTTCTTC. Amino acids: CASSQTGRHNEQFF. The variable domain in full, completed from reference TRBV14 and TRBJ2-1, reads EAGVTQFPSHSVIEKGQTVTLRCDPISGHDNLYWYRRVMGKEIKFLLHFVKESKQDESGMPNNRFLAERTGGTYSTLKVQPAELEDSGVYFCASSQTGRHNEQFFGPGTRLTVL.

The chain combines TRBV7-9 with TRBJ2-4; D might be TRBD2 (6 bases). Germline lookup yields CDR1 SEHNR and CDR2 FQNEAQ (reference sequence). V was shortened by 5 bases and J by 9 bases, with 11 bases between the two germline ends. This CDR3 is 12 amino acids long. The CDR3 loop is CASSPGETIQYF. The CDR3 nucleotides are TGTGCCAGCAGCCCGGGGGAGACCATTCAGTACTTC. The whole variable domain, filled in from reference TRBV7-9 and TRBJ2-4, reads DTGVSQNPRHKITKRGQNVTFRCDPISEHNRLYWYRQTLGQGPEFLTYFQNEAQLEKSRLLSDRFSAERPKGSFSTLEIQRTEQGDSAMYLCASSPGETIQYFGAGTRLSVL.

The V and J genes are TRBV28 and TRBJ1-1; D is undetermined. The CDR3 loop spans 19 amino acids. V lost 4 bases to trimming and J lost 0 bases, with 24 bases between them. Germline assignment: CDR1 MDHEN and CDR2 SYDVKM. The CDR3 here is CASSSHLLILTSMNTEAFF. The DNA of the CDR3 is TGTGCCAGCAGTTCCCACCTCCTTATATTGACTTCTATGAACACTGAAGCTTTCTTT. Looking up the rest from reference TRBV28 and TRBJ1-1 gives the full variable domain: DVKVTQSSRYLVKRTGEKVFLECVQDMDHENMFWYRQDPGLGLRLIYFSYDVKMKEKGDIPEGYSVSREKKERFSLILESASTNQTSMYLCASSSHLLILTSMNTEAFFGQGTRLTVV.

The chain combines TRBV7-2 with TRBJ2-5, with D perhaps TRBD1 (5 bases). The germline V gene has CDR1 SGHTA and CDR2 FQGNSA. The V end was cut by 0 bases, the J end by 5 bases, with 13 bases between. CDR3 length: 15 residues. CDR3 protein: CASSLAISNRETQYF. The CDR3 DNA reads as TGTGCCAGCAGCTTAGCGATATCAAACAGGGAGACCCAGTACTTC.

This clonotype was seen at least ten times. This chain uses TRBV20-1 with TRBJ2-2, with D perhaps given as TRBD1 or TRBD2 (7 bases each). Germline V gene lookup returns CDR1 DFQATT and CDR2 SNEGSKA (reference sequence). The CDR3 extends over 14 amino acids. Trimming removed 3 bases from V and 5 bases from J, with 13 bases in between. The CDR3: CSARRQGGTGELFF. For the CDR3, the DNA is TGCAGTGCTAGGAGGCAGGGGGGGACCGGGGAGCTGTTTTTT.